Sequencing of this T cell receptor beta chain was carried out in a study of cytotoxic CD8 clonotypes in ibrutinib-treated CLL. The overall study: Across samples, productive templates numbered over 200,000 and productive rearrangements reached over 90,000 on average. Study-wide findings and caveats: Treatment left the uncommon public clonotypes either contracted or stable in frequency.

Remarks on this clone: Its matching antigen is unknown.

Data came from immunoSEQ multiplex PCR; TCRdb stores just in-frame clones and leaves some out. The sample has approximately 170,000 clones; more than 70% are singletons. Trimming shortened V by 2 bases and J by 8 bases, and 12 bases separated the two germline ends. The CDR3 sequence is 13 residues long. Germline CDR1 reads MNHEY; CDR2 reads SVGAGI. The receptor comes from a human donor with chronic lymphocytic leukemia. The chain combines TRBV6-5 with TRBJ1-1; the D is unclear. The material sequenced was PBMCs, taken at disease progression, from a patient treated with ibrutinib. CDR3 amino acids: CASSYSVGGEAFF. The CDR3 DNA sequence: TGTGCCAGCAGTTACAGCGTGGGAGGAGAAGCTTTCTTT.